The clone carrying this T cell receptor beta chain was counted at least ten times. TCRdb fed the RACE reads into MiXCR, producing one record per CDR3 protein. The sample shows over 150,000 distinct CDR3 sequences, around a quarter of them seen only once. Germline assignment: CDR1 LNHNV and CDR2 YYDKDF (reference sequence). V gave up 3 bases and J gave up 2 bases; unmatched junction bases: 4. This CDR3 spans 15 amino acids. The sample is drawn from a study of human T cells and chemical hapten exposure. Study background: Researchers reported sensitizing a roughly 2 cm by roughly 2 cm upper inner arm skin site with 2% DPC.

Time point meaning: patch test 3, about 24 weeks after DPC sensitization. This sample's treatment: therapeutic diphenylcyclopropenone sensitization with weekly scalp DPC. The sample was whole blood, taken in connection with sensitization to the hapten diphenylcyclopropenone (DPC). The source of this sequence is a woman aged 18-29 years with alopecia areata. Some clones in this sample may be carry-over from other donors' samples. This sequence joins TRBV15 and TRBJ2-7; 10 bases fit TRBD2. Written as DNA, the CDR3 is TGTGCCACCAGCAGGGTACTAGCGGGAACCTACGAGCAGTACTTC. This gives the protein CATSRVLAGTYEQYF.